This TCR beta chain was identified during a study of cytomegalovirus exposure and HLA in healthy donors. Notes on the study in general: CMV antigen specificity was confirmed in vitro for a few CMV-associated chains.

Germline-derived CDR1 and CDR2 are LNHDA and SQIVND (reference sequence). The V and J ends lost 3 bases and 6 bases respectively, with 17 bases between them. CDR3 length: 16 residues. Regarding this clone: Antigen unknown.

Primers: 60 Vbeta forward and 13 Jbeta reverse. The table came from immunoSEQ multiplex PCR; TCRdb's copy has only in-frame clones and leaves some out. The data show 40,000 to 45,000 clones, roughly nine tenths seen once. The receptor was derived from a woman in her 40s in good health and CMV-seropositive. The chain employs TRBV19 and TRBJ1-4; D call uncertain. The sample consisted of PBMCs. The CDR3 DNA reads TGTGCCAGTAGTATGGAGAGGTTTGCTCTCGATGAAAAACTGTTTTTT. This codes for CASSMERFALDEKLFF. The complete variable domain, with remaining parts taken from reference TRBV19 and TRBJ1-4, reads DGGITQSPKYLFRKEGQNVTLSCEQNLNHDAMYWYRQDPGQGLRLIYYSQIVNDFQKGDIAEGYSVSREKKESFPLTVTSAQKNPTAFYLCASSMERFALDEKLFFGSGTQLSVL.